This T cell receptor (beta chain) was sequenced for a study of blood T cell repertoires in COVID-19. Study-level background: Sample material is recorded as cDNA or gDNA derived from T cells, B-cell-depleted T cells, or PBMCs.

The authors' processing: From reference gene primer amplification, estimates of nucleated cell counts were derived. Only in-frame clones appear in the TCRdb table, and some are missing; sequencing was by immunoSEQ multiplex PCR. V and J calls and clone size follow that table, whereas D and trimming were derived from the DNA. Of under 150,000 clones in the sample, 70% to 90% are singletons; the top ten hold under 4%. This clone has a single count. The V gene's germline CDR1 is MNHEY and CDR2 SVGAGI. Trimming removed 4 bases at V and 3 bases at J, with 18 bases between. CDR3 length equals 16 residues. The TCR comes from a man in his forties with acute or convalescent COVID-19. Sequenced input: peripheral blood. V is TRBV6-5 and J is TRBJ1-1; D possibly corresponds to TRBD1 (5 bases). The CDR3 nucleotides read TGTGCCAGCAGTTCATCCCCAGGGTACGGCGACACTGAAGCTTTCTTT. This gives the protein CASSSSPGYGDTEAFF.